This paragraph reports one TCR beta chain. What antigen it recognizes has not been identified. One base away there is no much larger clone; base qualities are not given. From the cysteine up to the phenylalanine, the CDR3 has a length of 13 residues. Just the 39-base CDR3 DNA is kept, in frame starting at base 1. V loses 4 bases, J loses 1 base, and the germline ends lie 8 bases apart. CDR1 and CDR2 (SGHRS, YFSETQ) derive from the germline V gene. This specimen comes from a study of long-term antiretroviral therapy in people with HIV (dated 2022 in TCRdb). About the investigation overall: The earliest samples were collected roughly a decade before the 2015 WHO recommendation for immediate ART, at a time when ART was usually postponed until CD4 counts fell. A retrospective serial study tested whether changes in peripheral blood TRB repertoire composition and diversity were associated with ART initiation and durable HIV suppression. A total of roughly 200 cryopreserved PBMC samples came from around 30 adults with confirmed HIV infection and were collected serially over a mean of roughly 6 years (range 1-12). Of the 30 to 35 participants with HIV, approximately ten were female. No cross-contamination during QIAcube processing was shown when test extractions of a monoclonal T-cell line were performed alongside approximately 32 polyclonal samples. Here is what the overall study found, with its caveats: Expanded TRB clones identified before ART initiation dominated the repertoire across all time points, though the dominance fluctuated and decreased in many PLHIV after ART. ART initiation was associated with a significant increase in TRB diversity, but diversity stayed significantly below transplant donor controls even after long-term ART. Inferences about post-ART repertoire changes were limited because no data were available on ART adherence, viral resistance or therapy changes. Samples dated from the mid-2000s to the late 2010s, and the ART regimens used may be less effective than current ones. Narrower CDR3 length ranges were observed in HIV repertoires than in controls, and an antigen-experienced repertoire with only a slight naive shift after ART was suggested by the network structure. Because pre-ART samples had limited cell numbers, unsorted PBMC were profiled rather than sorted CD4+ and CD8+ T cells. Because PBMC availability was limited, only the TCR beta chain was sequenced, with no alpha chain pairing.

Participants were included only if at least one PBMC sample before ART initiation and at least two post-ART samples were available. Treatment was received in the United States of America by all participants with HIV. Cryopreserved samples of about 0.95-10 million PBMC were thawed and washed before DNA extraction. At the time of the earliest PBMC sample, participants with HIV were aged between roughly 20 and 55 years. Per participant, PBMC samples came from 1-4 timepoints prior to ART initiation and 2-8 timepoints following ART initiation, for a median of 7 samples. Serial HIV viral load, CD4+ T-cell count, ART history and demographic data were obtained for every participant. Genomic DNA was extracted from unsorted PBMC with a Qiagen kit on a QIAcube, with processing performed in batches of 12 samples. Sequencing of the TRB variable region was done with the immunoSEQ hsTCRB v3.0 assay at survey level resolution. TRB sequencing targeted a depth of about 40,000-50,000 T-cell genomes per sample. TRB libraries were pooled and sequenced on an Illumina MiSeq using a v3 150-cycle kit. As for how the authors treated the data: Analysis of repertoires was carried out in R inside a reproducible Nextflow workflow spanning QC, data transformation and analysis. LymphoSeq2, an R package for AIRR-Seq data exploration, was used to implement custom analyses. Several samples that produced fewer than 5000 total TRB sequences were removed, so approximately 190 HIV repertoires were analyzed. Among the 170 to 200 HIV repertoires that were kept, 59 were collected before ART initiation and some 130 were collected after ART initiation. Repertoires were downsampled to 5000 TRB nucleotide sequences, with summary statistics averaged over 100 downsampling iterations. TRB sequences were retained for analysis only if CDR3 regions of at least seven amino acids were present. A Shannon entropy-derived clonality score and the Gini coefficient were used to measure diversity. In the repertoire networks, any two of the top 5000 CDR3 amino acid sequences were linked whenever the two sequences differed by an edit distance of one. Antigen specificity groups and MHC restriction were predicted for TRB CDR3 amino acid sequences with GLIPH2. CDR3 amino acid sequences were matched against VDJdb and McPAS-TCR to flag known CMV, EBV, HIV or tissue antigen associations. Pre-ART, post-ART and control groups were compared with Wilcoxon signed-rank tests and Holm-Bonferroni correction. In TCRdb, the immuneACCESS table is reduced to in-frame sequences with V and J assigned. These tables do not hold every clone; where another copy was compared, an unresolved V gene accounts for under half, and the others remain unexplained. Clonal size and the V and J genes are those of that table, whereas D and trimming came from the DNA. The sample yields about 13,000 clones; 75% to 85% were counted once. Roughly 19% of the sample goes to the ten largest clones.

The TCR sequence derives from a man aged 40-55 years with HIV. Here the chain combines TRBV5-1 and TRBJ1-1; the D segment cannot be called with confidence. This sample comprised unsorted PBMCs, obtained 1.3 years before starting antiretroviral therapy. In nucleotides, the sequence is TGCGCCAGCAGCAATCAGCCGAACACTGAAGCTTTCTTT. The encoded protein is CASSNQPNTEAFF.